This T cell receptor (beta chain) originates from a study of blood T cell repertoires in COVID-19. Study in general: Acute and convalescent COVID-19 samples came from the United States, Italy and Spain. Sources were T cells, B-cell-depleted T cells, or PBMCs; the material itself was cDNA or gDNA.

The V gene's germline CDR1 is MNHEY and CDR2 SVGAGI. There are 16 residues in the CDR3. V shed 2 bases and J 4 bases; nucleotides not matched to a gene: 6. Per the authors' pipeline: It was from reference gene primer amplification that nucleated cell counts were estimated. TCRdb's copy holds only in-frame clones and misses some; the assay was immunoSEQ multiplex PCR. The DNA was the basis for D and trimming; V, J and clone size are from that table. Found here are 250,000 to 300,000 clones, 85% of them singletons; the top ten hold approximately 5.1%. Material: peripheral blood. The receptor's source is a man aged 45 to 65 with active or convalescent COVID-19. The V and J genes are TRBV6-5 and TRBJ1-2; 11 bases fit TRBD1. The CDR3 region is CASSYTRTGGGYGYTF. The CDR3 DNA reads as TGTGCCAGCAGTTACACCCGGACAGGGGGCGGCTATGGCTACACCTTC.